The sequence of this TCR beta chain was determined in a study of OX40 agonist ivuxolimab in advanced cancers. Across the whole study: Patients undergoing dose escalation presented with hepatocellular carcinoma, melanoma, renal cell or head and neck cancer. Participants averaged approximately 61 years of age (range roughly 23 to 90) and were around 85% male. Points from the study as a whole: Compared with CD4+, CD8+ T cells on average had more expanded clones.

Patients with autoimmune history or systemic immunosuppression were excluded. By frequency in the sample, this clone is medium-sized (0.01 to 0.1%). Its antigen remains unknown. Libraries were prepared by immunoSEQ multiplex PCR; TCRdb keeps only in-frame clonotypes and omits some of them. The data hold 55,000 to 75,000 clones, with roughly 80% observed a single time. The sample consisted of CD4+ or CD8+ T cells sorted from blood, taken in a trial of the OX40 agonist ivuxolimab. The clonotype comes from an adult with an advanced solid tumor such as melanoma, head and neck, liver or kidney cancer.

This chain's CDR3 is CASRGGLAGEDTQYF. CDR3 bases: TGCGCCAGCAGGGGCGGCTTAGCGGGAGAGGATACGCAGTATTTT. The J gene is TRBJ2-3, the V gene TRBV5-1; TRBD2 agrees at 9 bases. This CDR3 is 15 amino acids long. Germline values: CDR1 SGHRS, CDR2 YFSETQ. The trim removed 5 bases at V and 6 bases at J, leaving 10 bases unmatched.